The present entry profiles one T cell receptor beta chain with its context. TCRdb's table, derived via immunoSEQ multiplex PCR, lists solely in-frame clones and lacks some. The sample has tens of thousands of clones, 90% seen once. The data originate from a study of OX40 agonist ivuxolimab in advanced cancers. CDR1 is MRHNA, CDR2 SNTAGT, per germline. Between the trimmed V and J ends, which lost 2 bases and 6 bases, there was a span of 11 bases. The CDR3 is 14 amino acids. The chain joins TRBV6-4 to TRBJ1-5, with D maybe TRBD1 (5 bases). The sequence came from an adult with an advanced solid tumor such as melanoma, head and neck, liver or kidney cancer. The sample consisted of CD4+ or CD8+ T cells sorted from blood, taken in a trial of the OX40 agonist ivuxolimab. This CDR3 reads CASSDGGNGQPQHF. CDR3 nucleotide sequence: TGTGCCAGCAGTGACGGGGGGAACGGTCAGCCCCAGCATTTT.